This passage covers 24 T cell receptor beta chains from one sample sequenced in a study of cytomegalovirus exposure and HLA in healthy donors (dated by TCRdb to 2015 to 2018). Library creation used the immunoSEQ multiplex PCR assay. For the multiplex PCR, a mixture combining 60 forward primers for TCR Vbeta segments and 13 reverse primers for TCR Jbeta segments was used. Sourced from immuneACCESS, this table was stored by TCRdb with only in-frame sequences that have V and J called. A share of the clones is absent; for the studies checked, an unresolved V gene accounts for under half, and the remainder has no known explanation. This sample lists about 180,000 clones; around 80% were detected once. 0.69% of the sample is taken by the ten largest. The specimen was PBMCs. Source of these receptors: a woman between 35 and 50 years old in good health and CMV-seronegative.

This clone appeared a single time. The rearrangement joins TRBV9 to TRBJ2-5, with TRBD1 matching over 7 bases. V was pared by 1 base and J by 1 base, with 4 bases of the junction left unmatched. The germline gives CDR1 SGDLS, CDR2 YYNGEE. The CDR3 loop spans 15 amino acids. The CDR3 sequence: CASSVIGDSQETQYF. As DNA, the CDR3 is TGTGCCAGCAGCGTAATCGGGGACAGCCAAGAGACCCAGTACTTC.

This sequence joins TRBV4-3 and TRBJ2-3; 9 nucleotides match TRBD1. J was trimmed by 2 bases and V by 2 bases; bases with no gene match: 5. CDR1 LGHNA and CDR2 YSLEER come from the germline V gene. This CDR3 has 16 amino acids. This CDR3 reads CASSQSGQGTTDTQYF. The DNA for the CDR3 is TGCGCCAGCAGCCAATCGGGACAGGGAACCACAGATACGCAGTATTTT.

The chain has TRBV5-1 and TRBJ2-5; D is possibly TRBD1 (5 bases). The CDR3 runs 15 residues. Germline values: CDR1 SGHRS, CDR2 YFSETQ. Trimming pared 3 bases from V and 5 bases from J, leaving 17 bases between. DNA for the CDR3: TGCGCCAGCAGCTCTTACATGGTGGGGCAGGAGACCCAGTACTTC. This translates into CASSSYMVGQETQYF.

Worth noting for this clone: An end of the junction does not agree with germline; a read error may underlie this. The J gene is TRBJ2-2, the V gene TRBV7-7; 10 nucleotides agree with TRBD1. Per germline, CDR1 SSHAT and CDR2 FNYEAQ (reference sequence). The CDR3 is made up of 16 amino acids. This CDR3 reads CASSPGTGAGTGELFF. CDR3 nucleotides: TGTGCTAGCAGCCCCGGGACAGGGGCGGGCACCGGGGAGCTGTTTTTT. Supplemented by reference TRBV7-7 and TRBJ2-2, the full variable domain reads GAGVSQSPRYKVTKRGQDVTLRCDPISSHATLYWYQQALGQGPEFLTYFNYEAQPDKSGLPSDRFSAERPEGSISTLTIQRTEQRDSAMYRCASSPGTGAGTGELFFGEGSRLTVL.

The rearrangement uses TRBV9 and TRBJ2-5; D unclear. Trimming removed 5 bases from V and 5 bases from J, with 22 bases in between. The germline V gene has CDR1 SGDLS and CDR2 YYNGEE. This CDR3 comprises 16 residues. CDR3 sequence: CASSSSPTAFRETQYF. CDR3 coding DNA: TGTGCCAGCAGTTCCTCCCCCACTGCCTTCCGGGAGACCCAGTACTTC.

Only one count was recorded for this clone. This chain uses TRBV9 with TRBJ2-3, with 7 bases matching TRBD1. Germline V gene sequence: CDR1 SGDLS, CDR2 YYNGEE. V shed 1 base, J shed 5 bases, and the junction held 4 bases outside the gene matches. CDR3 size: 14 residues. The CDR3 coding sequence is TGTGCCAGCAGCGTAACACAGGGGAGAGATACGCAGTATTTT. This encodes CASSVTQGRDTQYF.

CDR3 nucleotide sequence: TGCGCCAGCAGCTTGGGACTCGACAGGGTTGTGAACACTGAAGCTTTCTTT. Its translation is CASSLGLDRVVNTEAFF. The chain uses TRBV5-1 and TRBJ1-1; 7 bases are shared with TRBD1. The CDR3 is 17 residues long. The J segment lost 0 bases and the V segment lost 0 bases, leaving 8 bases of the junction unmatched. CDR1 and CDR2 from the germline V gene are SGHRS and YFSETQ.

The CDR3 region is CASSQGTHNSPLHF. The CDR3 region has the DNA TGCGCCAGCAGCCAAGGGACTCATAATTCACCCCTCCACTTT. The chain joins TRBV4-1 to TRBJ1-6; D remains ambiguous. Germline lookup yields CDR1 MGHRA and CDR2 YSYEKL. The CDR3 is 14 residues long. Trimming took 1 base from V and 5 from J, leaving 6 bases between them.

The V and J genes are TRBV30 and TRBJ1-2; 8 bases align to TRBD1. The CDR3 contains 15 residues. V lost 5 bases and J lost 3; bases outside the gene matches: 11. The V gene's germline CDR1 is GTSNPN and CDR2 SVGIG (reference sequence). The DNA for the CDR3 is TGTGCCTGGTTATCACCGGGACAGGACCACTATGGCTACACCTTC. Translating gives CAWLSPGQDHYGYTF.

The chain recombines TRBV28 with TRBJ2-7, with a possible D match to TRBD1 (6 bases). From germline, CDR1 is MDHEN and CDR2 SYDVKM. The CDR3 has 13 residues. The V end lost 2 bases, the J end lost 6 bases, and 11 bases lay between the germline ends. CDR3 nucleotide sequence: TGTGCCAGCAGTTTACAGGGGCGCCGCGAGCAGTACTTC. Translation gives CASSLQGRREQYF.

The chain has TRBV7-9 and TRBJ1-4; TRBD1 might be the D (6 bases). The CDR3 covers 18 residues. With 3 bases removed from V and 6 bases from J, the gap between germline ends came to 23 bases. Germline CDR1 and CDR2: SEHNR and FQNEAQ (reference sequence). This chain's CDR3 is CASSLSLGWGGAHEKLFF. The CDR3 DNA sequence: TGTGCCAGCAGCTTGTCGCTGGGGTGGGGGGGGGCACATGAAAAACTGTTTTTT.

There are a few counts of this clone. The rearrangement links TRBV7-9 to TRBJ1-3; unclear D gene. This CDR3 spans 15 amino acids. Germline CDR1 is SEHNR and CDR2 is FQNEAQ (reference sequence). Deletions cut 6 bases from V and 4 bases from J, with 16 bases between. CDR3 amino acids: CASRPRLVRGNTIYF. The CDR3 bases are TGTGCCAGCAGGCCTCGACTCGTTAGGGGAAACACCATATATTTT.

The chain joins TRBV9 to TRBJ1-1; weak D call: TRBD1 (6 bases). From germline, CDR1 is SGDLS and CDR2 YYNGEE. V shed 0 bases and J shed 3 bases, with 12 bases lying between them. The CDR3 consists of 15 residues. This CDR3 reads CASSVDWGRDTEAFF. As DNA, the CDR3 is TGTGCCAGCAGCGTAGATTGGGGGCGGGACACTGAAGCTTTCTTT.

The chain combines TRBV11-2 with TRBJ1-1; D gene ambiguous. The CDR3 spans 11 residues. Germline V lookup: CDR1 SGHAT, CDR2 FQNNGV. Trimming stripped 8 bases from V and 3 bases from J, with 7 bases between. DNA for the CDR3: TGTGCCAGCTCGAGGGACACTGAAGCTTTCTTT. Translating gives CASSRDTEAFF.

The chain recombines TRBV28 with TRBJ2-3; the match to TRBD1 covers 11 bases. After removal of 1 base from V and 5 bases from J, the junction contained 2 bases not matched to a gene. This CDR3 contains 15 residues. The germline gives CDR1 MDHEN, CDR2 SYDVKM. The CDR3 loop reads CASSLSGQGEDTQYF. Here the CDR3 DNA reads TGTGCCAGCAGTTTATCGGGACAGGGGGAAGATACGCAGTATTTT.

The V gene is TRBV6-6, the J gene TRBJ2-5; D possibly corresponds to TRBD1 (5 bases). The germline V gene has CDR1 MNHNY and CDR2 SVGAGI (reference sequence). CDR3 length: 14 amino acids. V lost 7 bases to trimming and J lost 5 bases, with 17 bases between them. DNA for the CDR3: TGTGCCAGCATGCCCCAGGGAAGGCAGGAGACCCAGTACTTC. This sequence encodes CASMPQGRQETQYF.

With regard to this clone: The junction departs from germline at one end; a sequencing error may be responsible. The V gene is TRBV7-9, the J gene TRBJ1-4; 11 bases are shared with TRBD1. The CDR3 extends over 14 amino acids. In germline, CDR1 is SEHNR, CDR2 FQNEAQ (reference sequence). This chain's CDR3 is CSSSFRTGGEKLFF. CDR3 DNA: TGTTCCAGCAGCTTTAGGACAGGGGGCGAAAAACTGTTTTTT. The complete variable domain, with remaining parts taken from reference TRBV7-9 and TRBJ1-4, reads DTGVSQNPRHKITKRGQNVTFRCDPISEHNRLYWYRQTLGQGPEFLTYFQNEAQLEKSRLLSDRFSAERPKGSFSTLEIQRTEQGDSAMYLCSSSFRTGGEKLFFGSGTQLSVL.

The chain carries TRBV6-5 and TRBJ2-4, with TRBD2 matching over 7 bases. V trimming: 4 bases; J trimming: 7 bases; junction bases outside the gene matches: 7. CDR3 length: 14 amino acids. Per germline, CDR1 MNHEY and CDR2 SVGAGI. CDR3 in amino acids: CASSLEREGNIQYF. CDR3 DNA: TGTGCCAGCAGTTTAGAGCGGGAAGGGAACATTCAGTACTTC.

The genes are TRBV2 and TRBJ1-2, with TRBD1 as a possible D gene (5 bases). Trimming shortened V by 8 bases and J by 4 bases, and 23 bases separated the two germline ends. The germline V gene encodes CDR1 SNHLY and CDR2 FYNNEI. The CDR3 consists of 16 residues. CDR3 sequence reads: CASREAGLNSPYGYTF. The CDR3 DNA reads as TGTGCCAGCCGGGAGGCAGGGCTAAACTCTCCCTATGGCTACACCTTC.

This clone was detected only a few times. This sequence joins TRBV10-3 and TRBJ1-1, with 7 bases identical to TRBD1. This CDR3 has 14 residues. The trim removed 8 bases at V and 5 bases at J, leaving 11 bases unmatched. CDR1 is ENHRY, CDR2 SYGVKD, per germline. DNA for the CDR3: TGTGCCATCGGCATAACAGGGGTAAATACTGAAGCTTTCTTT. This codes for CAIGITGVNTEAFF.

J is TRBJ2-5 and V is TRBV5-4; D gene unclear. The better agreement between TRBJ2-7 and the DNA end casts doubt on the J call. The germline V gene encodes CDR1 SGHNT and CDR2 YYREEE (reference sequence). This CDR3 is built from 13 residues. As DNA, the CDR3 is TGTGCCAGCAGCGAGGCAGACTCCTACGAGCAGTACTTC. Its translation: CASSEADSYEQYF.

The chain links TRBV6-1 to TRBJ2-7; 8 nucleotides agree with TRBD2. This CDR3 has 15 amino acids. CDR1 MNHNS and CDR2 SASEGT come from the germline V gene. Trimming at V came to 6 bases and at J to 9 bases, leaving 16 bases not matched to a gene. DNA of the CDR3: TGTGCCAGCAGCGTCGCGGGGGGCCCATCCGAGCGGCAGTACTTC. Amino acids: CASSVAGGPSERQYF.

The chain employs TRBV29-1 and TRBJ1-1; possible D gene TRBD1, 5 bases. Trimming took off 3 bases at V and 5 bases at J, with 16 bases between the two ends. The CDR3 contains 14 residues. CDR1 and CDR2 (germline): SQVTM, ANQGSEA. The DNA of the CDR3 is TGCAGCGTTGAGGGATCAGGGTGGGGAACTGAAGCTTTCTTT. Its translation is CSVEGSGWGTEAFF.

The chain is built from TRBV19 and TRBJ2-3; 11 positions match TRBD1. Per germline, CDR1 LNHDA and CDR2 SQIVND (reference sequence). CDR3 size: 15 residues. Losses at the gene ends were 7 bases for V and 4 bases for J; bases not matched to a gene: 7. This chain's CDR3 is CASTPRDRGSDTQYF. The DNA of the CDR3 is TGTGCCAGTACCCCTAGGGACAGGGGGTCAGATACGCAGTATTTT.